Below are 2 T cell receptor beta chains sequenced from a single sample in a study of preoperative IRX-2 immunotherapy in early breast cancer. Regarding treatment: preoperative locoregional IRX-2 cytokine immunotherapy. Sequenced by immunoSEQ multiplex PCR; TCRdb stores in-frame clones only, minus some. The sample shows some 59,000 clones, 94% of them seen only once. The specimen was obtained from a patient treated with IRX-2 immunotherapy. These TCRs come from a human donor with breast cancer.

This clone was recorded only once. The chain has TRBV29-1 and TRBJ2-7, with D unclear. CDR1 is SQVTM, CDR2 ANQGSEA, per germline. The CDR3 is made up of 12 amino acids. The ends were cut back, 4 bases at V and 5 bases at J, with 12 bases in the middle. CDR3 nucleotide sequence: TGCAGCGTTGTGCAGGTAACTAACGAGCAGTACTTC. It encodes CSVVQVTNEQYF.

This clone was detected only a few times. The chain combines TRBV7-9 with TRBJ1-1; D remains ambiguous. The CDR3 runs to 13 residues. The V and J ends lost 3 bases and 2 bases respectively, with 7 bases between them. Per the germline V gene, CDR1 is SEHNR and CDR2 is FQNEAQ (reference sequence). CDR3 in DNA: TGTGCCAGCAGCTTCGACGGTAACACTGAAGCTTTCTTT. This encodes CASSFDGNTEAFF.